These T cell receptor beta chains were read from a single sample in a study of T cells in Graves' hyperthyroidism and ophthalmopathy. TCRdb processed the multiplex PCR reads anew with MiXCR; each CDR3 protein has one entry. The table includes 350,000 or so distinct CDR3 sequences, about 21% detected once. The source material was blood. The receptors derive from a woman aged 45-60 years with Graves' hyperthyroidism. Both conserved end residues are part of each CDR3. Fields, in order: CDR3 protein, CDR3 DNA, D gene, clone size, CDR3 length, V gene, J gene. The D gene is left open where the match is weak. Size values are once, few and many counts, or a class for expanded clones, and some rows have none.

CDSSPTASGFYNEQFF	TGTGACAGCAGCCCGACGGCTAGCGGGTTCTACAATGAGCAGTTCTTC	TRBD2	-	16	TRBV9	TRBJ2-1
CASSLPGLAGQGGLSYNEQFF	TGTGCCAGCAGCTTACCGGGACTAGCGGGCCAAGGGGGGCTCTCCTACAATGAGCAGTTCTTC	TRBD2	once	21	TRBV11-2	TRBJ2-1
CASSLAGRAQYF	TGCGCCAGCAGCTTGGCCGGTAGGGCGCAGTATTTT	-	many	12	TRBV5-1	TRBJ2-3
CSARRTGPSYNEQFF	TGCAGTGCTAGGCGGACAGGGCCATCCTACAATGAGCAGTTCTTC	TRBD1	many	15	TRBV20-1	TRBJ2-1
CSVQPLRRDQANYGYTF	TGCAGTGTCCAACCCCTTCGCAGGGACCAAGCTAACTATGGCTACACCTTC	-	many	17	TRBV20-1	TRBJ1-2
CASSNDRAITDTQYF	TGTGCCAGCAGCAATGACAGGGCAATCACAGATACGCAGTATTTT	TRBD1	many	15	TRBV12-3/TRBV12-4	TRBJ2-3
CASSLWTENTEAFF	TGTGCCAGCAGCCTGTGGACGGAGAACACTGAAGCTTTCTTT	-	many	14	TRBV11-3	TRBJ1-1
CASRETGIYEQYF	TGTGCCAGCCGGGAGACAGGAATCTACGAGCAGTACTTC	-	many	13	TRBV6-1	TRBJ2-7
CASTNRGDGEAYEQYF	TGTGCCAGCACAAACAGGGGGGACGGCGAAGCCTACGAGCAGTACTTC	TRBD1	many	16	TRBV6-1	TRBJ2-7
CASSPGLAGAWEQFF	TGTGCCAGCAGCCCCGGACTAGCGGGAGCTTGGGAGCAGTTCTTC	TRBD2	many	15	TRBV28	TRBJ2-1
CASTFRTSSGNEQFF	TGTGCCAGCACCTTTCGGACTAGTTCTGGTAATGAGCAGTTCTTC	TRBD2	few	15	TRBV6-1	TRBJ2-1
CASSQGTSGYQETQYF	TGCGCCAGCAGCCAAGGGACTAGCGGGTACCAAGAGACCCAGTACTTC	TRBD2	-	16	TRBV4-1	TRBJ2-5
CASSYRPGQYNEQFF	TGTGCCAGCAGTTACCGTCCGGGACAGTACAATGAGCAGTTCTTC	TRBD1	-	15	TRBV6-9	TRBJ2-1
CASSYGTIGELFF	TGTGCCAGCAGCTACGGGACTATAGGGGAGCTGTTTTTT	TRBD2	many	13	TRBV11-1	TRBJ2-2
CASSRGLAGGLETQYF	TGTGCCAGCAGTAGAGGACTAGCGGGGGGGCTAGAGACCCAGTACTTC	TRBD2	few	16	TRBV28	TRBJ2-5
CASTPSGGSYEQYF	TGTGCCAGCACCCCTAGCGGGGGCTCCTACGAGCAGTACTTC	TRBD2	-	14	TRBV7-9	TRBJ2-7
CASSEGTGREETQYF	TGTGCCAGCAGTGAGGGGACAGGGAGAGAAGAGACCCAGTACTTC	TRBD1	-	15	TRBV2	TRBJ2-5
CASERVHETQYF	TGTGCCAGCGAGCGGGTGCACGAGACCCAGTACTTC	-	-	12	TRBV2	TRBJ2-5
CASSQVFEKLFF	TGTGCCAGCAGCCAAGTTTTCGAAAAACTGTTTTTT	-	many	12	TRBV3-1	TRBJ1-4
CASSYSGQGRNGYTF	TGTGCCAGCAGTTACTCGGGACAGGGGAGGAATGGCTACACCTTC	TRBD1	-	15	TRBV6-5	TRBJ1-2
CASGGEELNTEAFF	TGTGCCAGCGGGGGGGAAGAACTGAACACTGAAGCTTTCTTT	-	-	14	TRBV2	TRBJ1-1
CASSYRLNTEAFF	TGTGCCAGCAGTTATCGATTGAACACTGAAGCTTTCTTT	-	many	13	TRBV6-5	TRBJ1-1
CASSSYGRDRGEKLFF	TGTGCCAGCAGCTCATATGGCAGGGACAGGGGTGAAAAACTGTTTTTT	TRBD1	-	16	TRBV2	TRBJ1-4
CASKRTSGDTQYF	TGCGCCAGCAAAAGGACCTCGGGGGATACGCAGTATTTT	-	many	13	TRBV5-1	TRBJ2-3
CASSSVRDNQPQHF	TGTGCCAGCAGTTCCGTTAGAGACAATCAGCCCCAGCATTTT	-	-	14	TRBV12-3/TRBV12-4	TRBJ1-5
CSARLADLWEQYF	TGCAGTGCTAGACTAGCGGATCTCTGGGAGCAGTACTTC	TRBD2	many	13	TRBV20-1	TRBJ2-7
CASSLSLLAGVEQYF	TGTGCCAGCAGCTTATCGCTTCTAGCGGGGGTCGAGCAGTACTTC	TRBD2	once	15	TRBV7-2	TRBJ2-7
CSARDLAGSNYGYTF	TGCAGTGCTAGAGATTTGGCAGGATCTAACTATGGCTACACCTTC	-	many	15	TRBV20-1	TRBJ1-2
CAIPEGTVNTGELFF	TGTGCCATCCCAGAGGGGACGGTGAACACCGGGGAGCTGTTTTTT	-	-	15	TRBV6-1	TRBJ2-2
CSARDSGLALRVNEQFF	TGCAGTGCTAGAGATTCAGGACTAGCGCTCAGGGTGAATGAGCAGTTCTTC	TRBD2	-	17	TRBV20-1	TRBJ2-1
CASSIRDRSNQPQHF	TGTGCCAGTAGTATCAGAGACAGGAGCAATCAGCCCCAGCATTTT	-	few	15	TRBV19	TRBJ1-5
CASSMYRGQRNTGELFF	TGTGCCAGCAGCATGTATCGGGGACAGCGGAACACCGGGGAGCTGTTTTTT	TRBD1	-	17	TRBV5-6	TRBJ2-2
CASKWAGAEDEQFF	TGTGCCAGCAAGTGGGCAGGGGCAGAAGATGAGCAGTTCTTC	-	-	14	TRBV19	TRBJ2-1
CASSELGTHQPQHF	TGCGCCAGCAGTGAGTTAGGCACCCACCAGCCCCAGCATTTT	-	few	14	TRBV10-2	TRBJ1-5
CASRRITGPYEQYF	TGTGCCAGCAGGCGTATCACAGGGCCCTACGAGCAGTACTTC	-	-	14	TRBV7-8	TRBJ2-7
CSAETESTTYEQYF	TGCAGTGCCGAGACAGAAAGCACAACCTACGAGCAGTACTTC	-	many	14	TRBV20-1	TRBJ2-7
CAISGQGGFTDTQYF	TGTGCCATCAGCGGACAGGGAGGGTTCACAGATACGCAGTATTTT	-	-	15	TRBV10-3	TRBJ2-3
CASSLGRGTYNEQFF	TGTGCCAGCAGTCTGGGCAGGGGGACCTACAATGAGCAGTTCTTC	TRBD1	many	15	TRBV28	TRBJ2-1
CASGTSGTNGQFF	TGTGCCAGCGGGACTAGCGGGACCAACGGGCAGTTCTTC	TRBD2	many	13	TRBV2	TRBJ2-1
CASSLDASGNTIYF	TGTGCTAGCAGCTTAGACGCGTCTGGAAACACCATATATTTT	-	few	14	TRBV7-7	TRBJ1-3
CASRPGTGAGNYGYTF	TGTGCCAGTAGACCCGGGACAGGGGCTGGGAACTATGGCTACACCTTC	TRBD1	once	16	TRBV19	TRBJ1-2
CASSLGRGWNQPQHF	TGTGCCAGCAGCTTGGGCAGGGGGTGGAATCAGCCCCAGCATTTT	TRBD1	-	15	TRBV11-2	TRBJ1-5
CATSRGGVGSYEQYF	TGTGCCACCAGCCGGGGAGGTGTAGGCTCCTACGAGCAGTACTTC	-	many	15	TRBV15	TRBJ2-7
CASSPTGGSDDEQFF	TGTGCCAGCAGCCCTACGGGCGGGAGTGATGATGAGCAGTTCTTC	TRBD2	many	15	TRBV3-1	TRBJ2-1
CASSSGSGSANQPQHF	TGTGCCAGCAGTTCGGGTTCGGGATCTGCCAATCAGCCCCAGCATTTT	-	-	16	TRBV28	TRBJ1-5
CASSPKGMYTIYF	TGTGCCAGCAGCCCCAAGGGGATGTACACCATATATTTT	-	many	13	TRBV3-1	TRBJ1-3
CASRAGQLNYEQYF	TGCGCCAGCAGAGCGGGACAGCTTAACTACGAGCAGTACTTC	-	few	14	TRBV5-1	TRBJ2-7
CASSGNSNYGYTF	TGTGCCAGCAGTGGGAATTCTAACTATGGCTACACCTTC	-	many	13	TRBV2	TRBJ1-2
CASSDRGTGPSWEKLFF	TGTGCCAGCAGTGACAGAGGGACAGGCCCTTCCTGGGAAAAACTGTTTTTT	TRBD1	few	17	TRBV25-1	TRBJ1-4
CASSSGVTNEQFF	TGTGCCAGCAGCTCCGGGGTGACCAATGAGCAGTTCTTC	-	many	13	TRBV28	TRBJ2-1
CASSPGTRVLAYEQYF	TGCGCCAGCAGTCCTGGGACCAGGGTTCTCGCCTACGAGCAGTACTTC	-	many	16	TRBV5-1	TRBJ2-7
CASAGGGGANVLTF	TGTGCCAGCGCGGGGGGTGGGGGGGCCAACGTCCTGACTTTC	TRBD2	few	14	TRBV6-2/TRBV6-3	TRBJ2-6
CASSFQGAKNIQYF	TGTGCCAGCAGTTTCCAGGGTGCCAAAAACATTCAGTACTTC	-	many	14	TRBV28	TRBJ2-4
CSASTVAGGYEQYF	TGCAGTGCTAGTACGGTAGCGGGAGGGTACGAGCAGTACTTC	TRBD2	many	14	TRBV20-1	TRBJ2-7
CASSQASRSRETQYF	TGTGCCAGCTCACAAGCCTCTAGGAGTCGAGAGACCCAGTACTTC	-	many	15	TRBV18	TRBJ2-5